This record covers a single T cell receptor (beta chain). The sample belongs to a study of T cells expressing NK-cell markers. This CDR3 region has 18 residues. Germline values: CDR1 SGHDN, CDR2 FVKESK. With UMIs, 5'RACE template switching was used to make TCR beta cDNA. TCRdb derives one entry per CDR3 protein from the 5' RACE reads, leaving out DNA. The sample has hundreds of thousands of distinct CDR3 sequences. What was sequenced was blood T cells: a sorted CD56 or NKG2C T cell subset, CD4+ or CD8+ T cells, or bulk PBMC T cells (not recorded which). The chain has TRBV14 and TRBJ2-4; TCRdb reports TRBD2, a call that lacks DNA to check it against. The TCR comes from a woman aged 18 to 75 in good health. CDR3: CASSQDLPIWGGKNIQYF.